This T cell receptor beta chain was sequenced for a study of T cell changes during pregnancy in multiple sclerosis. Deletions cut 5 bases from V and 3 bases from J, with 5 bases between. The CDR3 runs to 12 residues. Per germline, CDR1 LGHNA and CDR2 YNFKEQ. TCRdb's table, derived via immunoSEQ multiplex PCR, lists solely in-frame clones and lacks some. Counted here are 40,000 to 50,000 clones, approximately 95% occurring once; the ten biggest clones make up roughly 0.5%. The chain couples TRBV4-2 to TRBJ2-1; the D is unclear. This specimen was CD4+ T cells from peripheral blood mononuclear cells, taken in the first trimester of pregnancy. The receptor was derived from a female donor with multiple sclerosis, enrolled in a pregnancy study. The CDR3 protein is CASSENYNEQFF. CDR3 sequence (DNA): TGTGCCAGCAGCGAGAACTACAATGAGCAGTTCTTC.